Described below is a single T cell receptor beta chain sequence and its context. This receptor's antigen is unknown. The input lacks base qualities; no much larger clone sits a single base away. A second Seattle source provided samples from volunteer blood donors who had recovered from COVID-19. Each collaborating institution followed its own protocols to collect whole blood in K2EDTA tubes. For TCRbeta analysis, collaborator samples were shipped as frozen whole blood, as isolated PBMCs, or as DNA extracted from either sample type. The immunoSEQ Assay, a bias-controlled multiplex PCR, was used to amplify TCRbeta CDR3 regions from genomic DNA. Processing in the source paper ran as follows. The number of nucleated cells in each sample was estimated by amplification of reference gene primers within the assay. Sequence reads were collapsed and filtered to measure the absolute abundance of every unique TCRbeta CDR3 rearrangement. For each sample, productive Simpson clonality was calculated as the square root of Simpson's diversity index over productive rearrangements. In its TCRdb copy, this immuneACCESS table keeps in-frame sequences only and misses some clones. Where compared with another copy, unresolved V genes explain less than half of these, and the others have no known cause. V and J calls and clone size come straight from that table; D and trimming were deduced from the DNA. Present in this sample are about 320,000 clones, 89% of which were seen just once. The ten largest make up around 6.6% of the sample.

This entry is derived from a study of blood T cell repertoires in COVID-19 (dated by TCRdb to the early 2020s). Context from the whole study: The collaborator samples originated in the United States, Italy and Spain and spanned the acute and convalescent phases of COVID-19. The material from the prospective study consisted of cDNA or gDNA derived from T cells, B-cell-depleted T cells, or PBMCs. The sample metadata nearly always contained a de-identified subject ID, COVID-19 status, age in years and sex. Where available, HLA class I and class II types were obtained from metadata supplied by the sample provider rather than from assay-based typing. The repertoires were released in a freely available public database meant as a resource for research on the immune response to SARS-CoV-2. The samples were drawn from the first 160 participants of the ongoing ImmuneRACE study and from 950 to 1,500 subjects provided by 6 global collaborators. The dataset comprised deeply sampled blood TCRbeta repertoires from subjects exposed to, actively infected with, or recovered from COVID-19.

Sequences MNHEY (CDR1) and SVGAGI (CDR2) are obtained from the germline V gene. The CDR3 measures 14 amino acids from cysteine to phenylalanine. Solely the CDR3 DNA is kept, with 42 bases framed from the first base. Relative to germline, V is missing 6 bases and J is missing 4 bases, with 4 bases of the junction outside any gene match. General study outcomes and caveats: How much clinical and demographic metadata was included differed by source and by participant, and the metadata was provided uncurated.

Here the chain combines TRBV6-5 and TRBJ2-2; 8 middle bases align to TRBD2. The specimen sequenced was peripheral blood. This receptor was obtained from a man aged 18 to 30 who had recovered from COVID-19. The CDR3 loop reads CASSLSGVTGELFF. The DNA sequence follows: TGTGCCAGCAGCCTTAGCGGGGTCACCGGGGAGCTGTTTTTT.